This T cell receptor (beta chain) came from a study of T cell responses to AZD1222 COVID-19 vaccine. Study results and limitations: Across the whole spike, CD4 TCRs peaked at regions 160-218 and 743-854. Donors were largely white British and mainly female; clonal diversity was possibly underestimated.

Sequencing used immunoSEQ multiplex PCR; TCRdb keeps in-frame clones, though not all of them. The table includes about 90,000 clones, under 95% detected once. From germline, CDR1 is SGHVS and CDR2 FQNEAQ. Trimming took 2 bases from V and 6 from J, leaving 8 bases between them. The CDR3 sequence is 12 residues long. With regard to this clone: Its antigen is undetermined.

The rearrangement uses TRBV7-8 and TRBJ2-7; maybe TRBD1 (5 bases). Sequencing was performed on peripheral blood, taken on day 0 of MenACWY control vaccination. The sequence derives from an adult in good health. The CDR3 sequence: CASSLQGGEQYF. The CDR3 DNA follows: TGTGCCAGCAGCTTACAGGGCGGCGAGCAGTACTTC.